The T cell receptor (beta chain) under discussion was sequenced for a study of Ad26.COV2.S vaccination and SARS-CoV-2 variants. Study context: The vaccine Ad26.COV2.S was put into the muscle once, or twice with 56 days between.

Findings of the study overall: Greater spike-specific TCR breadth was seen in vaccine recipients than in placebo recipients.

The V end lost 4 bases, the J end lost 8 bases, and 24 bases lay between the germline ends. This CDR3 comprises 17 residues. The germline V gene has CDR1 SEHNR and CDR2 FQNEAQ (reference sequence). Clones were read by immunoSEQ multiplex PCR, and TCRdb kept only the in-frame ones, dropping some. The sample records approximately 360,000 clones, about 83% being singletons. Described treatment: approximately 18 received Ad26.COV2.S at low or high dose, single or two shots; several received placebo; per-sample allocation not given. Collection of samples fell on day 63 after the first vaccine or placebo injection. As concerns this clone: Antigen specificity is unknown.

This receptor was obtained from a person aged 18-60 years who received the Ad26.COV2.S COVID-19 vaccine or a placebo. This specimen consisted of peripheral blood, obtained in a trial of Ad26.COV2.S vaccine versus placebo. V and J are TRBV7-9 and TRBJ2-1; tentative D call: TRBD2 (7 bases). The CDR3 loop is CASSSLLVTGGGDEQFF. In DNA form, the CDR3 reads TGTGCCAGCAGCTCCCTTTTAGTGACGGGGGGCGGGGATGAGCAGTTCTTC.